This entry lists 18 T cell receptor beta chains sequenced from one sample in a study of T-cell memory formation after mild COVID-19. In TCRdb, the 5' RACE reads were re-called with MiXCR into one record per CDR3 protein. The sample lists some 150,000 distinct CDR3 sequences; 6% to 7% were seen once. Material: PBMCs or a T cell subset sorted from them (not recorded which). These receptors were taken from an adult woman who had mild COVID-19 (a few samples of this study predate the infection). Cell type and time point are not known.

This clonotype occurred many times. The chain couples TRBV12-3 or TRBV12-4 to TRBJ1-2; no reliable D call. CDR3 length: 13 residues. V lost 3 bases and J lost 5, with 10 bases in between. Here the CDR3 DNA reads TGTGCCAGCAGTTTTAGTCAGTGGTATGGCTACACCTTC. Amino acid sequence: CASSFSQWYGYTF.

This clonotype was detected ten times or more. The V and J genes are TRBV5-1 and TRBJ2-7; a weak D match, TRBD1 (6 bases). This CDR3 spans 13 amino acids. Deletions cut 9 bases from V and 5 bases from J, with 18 bases between. Germline assignment: CDR1 SGHRS and CDR2 YFSETQ. The CDR3 DNA follows: TGCGCCACCTCTGGACAGCCGGCGGACGAGCAGTACTTC. Translated: CATSGQPADEQYF.

In its sample, this clonotype was seen many times. The chain combines TRBV20-1 with TRBJ1-5; no firm D call. This CDR3 region has 15 residues. V lost 0 bases and J 0 bases, leaving 9 bases between the germline ends. Germline V gene lookup returns CDR1 DFQATT and CDR2 SNEGSKA (reference sequence). CDR3 sequence: CSARDSSISNQPQHF. As DNA, the CDR3 is TGCAGTGCTAGAGATTCCAGTATTAGCAATCAGCCCCAGCATTTT.

This clonotype was recorded at least ten times. Written as DNA, the CDR3 is TGTGCCAGCAGTTTCTCCGGGACAGGGACCTACGAGCAGTACTTC. Amino acid sequence: CASSFSGTGTYEQYF. This chain joins TRBV6-5 and TRBJ2-7; 9 positions match TRBD1. The CDR3 consists of 15 residues. V was clipped by 4 bases and J by 2 bases; unmatched bases: 6. Germline V gives CDR1 MNHEY, CDR2 SVGAGI.

This clonotype was counted ten times or more. This rearrangement joins TRBV5-1 to TRBJ2-5; D tentatively reads TRBD1 or TRBD2 (5 bases each). This CDR3 is 15 amino acids long. The V gene lost 4 bases and the J gene lost 1 base, with 14 bases spanning the gap. Germline V lookup: CDR1 SGHRS, CDR2 YFSETQ. CDR3 nucleotides: TGCGCCAGCAGCGCCGGTTGGGGGAGCCAAGAGACCCAGTACTTC. Its translation is CASSAGWGSQETQYF.

The sample holds many counts of this clonotype. V gene TRBV7-8 combines with J gene TRBJ1-4; the match to TRBD1 covers 9 bases. Germline loops: CDR1 SGHVS, CDR2 FQNEAQ. The CDR3 runs 16 residues. The trim removed 5 bases at V and 7 bases at J, leaving 11 bases unmatched. CDR3 bases: TGTGCCAGCAGCACCAGCCACAGGGGGCCGATTGAAAAACTGTTTTTT. It yields the protein CASSTSHRGPIEKLFF.

This clonotype was counted between two and nine times. The V call is TRBV4-1, the J call TRBJ2-1, with D possibly TRBD2 on 5 matching bases. V was trimmed by 3 bases and J by 6 bases, leaving 15 bases between them. The V gene's germline CDR1 is MGHRA and CDR2 YSYEKL. This CDR3 has 15 residues. Here the CDR3 DNA reads TGCGCCAGCAGCCAGGGAGCAAGGGAACTCAATGAGCAGTTCTTC. This encodes CASSQGARELNEQFF.

A few counts support this clonotype. This chain connects TRBV18 to TRBJ1-2; 9 bases map to TRBD1. Germline V CDR1 and CDR2: KGHSH, LQKENI. The trim removed 1 base at V and 2 bases at J, leaving 2 bases unmatched. This CDR3 contains 15 residues. CDR3 nucleotides: TGTGCCAGCTCACCACGGACAGGGGACAACTATGGCTACACCTTC. Its protein product is CASSPRTGDNYGYTF.

Only a few counts were recorded for this clonotype. The chain carries TRBV29-1 and TRBJ1-1, with D possibly being TRBD1 (5 bases). The CDR3 has 14 amino acids. Looked up from germline, CDR1 is SQVTM and CDR2 is ANQGSEA. V was trimmed by 0 bases and J by 1 base, leaving 9 bases between them. The DNA for the CDR3 is TGCAGCGTTGAAGACAGGGTAGGGAACACTGAAGCTTTCTTT. It yields the protein CSVEDRVGNTEAFF.

This clonotype has a count of ten or more. The chain links TRBV7-9 to TRBJ1-4; D remains ambiguous. Germline CDR1 SEHNR, CDR2 FQNEAQ (reference sequence). Trimming removed 1 base from V and 5 bases from J, with 11 bases in between. This CDR3 is built from 15 residues. The CDR3 bases are TGTGCCAGCAGCTTAGTAGAGACAAGGAATGAAAAACTGTTTTTT. Amino acids: CASSLVETRNEKLFF.

At least ten counts were recorded for this clonotype. The V call is TRBV18, the J call TRBJ2-7; 9 bases are shared with TRBD2. J was trimmed by 1 base and V by 3 bases; bases with no gene match: 7. The CDR3 extends over 16 amino acids. CDR1 and CDR2 (germline): KGHSH, LQKENI. The CDR3 DNA follows: TGTGCCAGCTCACCTCTCGACAGCGGGGGGTCCTACGAGCAGTACTTC. Translating gives CASSPLDSGGSYEQYF.

This clonotype has ten or more counts. This chain joins TRBV7-3 and TRBJ2-7; 7 positions match TRBD2. V was clipped by 6 bases and J by 6 bases; unmatched bases: 14. The CDR3 totals 15 residues. Looked up from germline, CDR1 is SGHTA and CDR2 is FQGTGA. CDR3 coding DNA: TGTGCCAGCAGGCCGGGGGGACCCGGGCTGGGCGAGCAGTACTTC. As protein: CASRPGGPGLGEQYF.

The genes are TRBV7-2 and TRBJ2-1, with a weak D call TRBD2 (6 bases). Per the germline V gene, CDR1 is SGHTA and CDR2 is FQGNSA. The CDR3 is 16 residues long. Trimming took 4 bases from V and 0 from J, leaving 13 bases between them. The CDR3 spells CASSSKGLNSYNEQFF. The DNA of the CDR3 is TGTGCCAGCAGCTCTAAGGGACTGAACTCCTACAATGAGCAGTTCTTC.

This chain joins TRBV7-9 and TRBJ1-1; weak D call: TRBD1 (5 bases). From germline, CDR1 is SEHNR and CDR2 FQNEAQ (reference sequence). Trimming stripped 5 bases from V and 1 base from J, with 11 bases between. This CDR3 is 14 amino acids long. The CDR3 is CASSPVGANTEAFF. As DNA, the CDR3 is TGTGCCAGCAGCCCTGTCGGGGCGAACACTGAAGCTTTCTTT.

The table lists this clonotype with a few counts. The chain employs TRBV7-9 and TRBJ2-6, with 8 bases fitting TRBD1. The CDR3 contains 15 residues. With V trimmed by 5 bases and J by 3 bases, 3 bases remained unmatched. Germline loops: CDR1 SEHNR, CDR2 FQNEAQ (reference sequence). For the CDR3, the DNA is TGTGCCAGCAGCAGGACAGGGTATGGGGCCAACGTCCTGACTTTC. This gives the protein CASSRTGYGANVLTF.

This clonotype was counted at least ten times. J is TRBJ2-3 and V is TRBV4-3; the D call may be TRBD1 or TRBD2 (5 bases each). V lost 0 bases and J 14 bases, leaving 21 bases between the germline ends. CDR3 size: 15 residues. Germline V gives CDR1 LGHNA, CDR2 YSLEER. CDR3 sequence reads: CASSQEFGTVDWGYF. CDR3 nucleotide sequence: TGCGCCAGCAGCCAAGAATTCGGGACCGTCGACTGGGGGTATTTT.

This clonotype has just a few counts. This chain links TRBV7-9 with TRBJ2-7; D could derive from TRBD1 or TRBD2 (5 bases each). Germline V CDR1 and CDR2: SEHNR, FQNEAQ (reference sequence). Trimming stripped 6 bases from V and 9 bases from J, with 18 bases between. This CDR3 spans 13 amino acids. The CDR3 region has the DNA TGTGCCAGCAGTTTACATGGGGACCAGATGCAGTACTTC. This encodes CASSLHGDQMQYF.

The gene calls are TRBV3-1 and TRBJ2-7; 13 bases agree with TRBD2. V gave up 1 base and J gave up 2 bases; unmatched junction bases: 5. This CDR3 region has 17 residues. Looked up from germline, CDR1 is LGHDT and CDR2 is YNNKEL (reference sequence). This CDR3 reads CASSQGPGLAGAYEQYF. As DNA, the CDR3 is TGTGCCAGCAGCCAAGGCCCAGGACTAGCGGGGGCCTACGAGCAGTACTTC.